Shown below are 24 T cell receptor beta chains from a single sample sequenced in a study of blood T cells in healthy people across ages. Primed by a sample-barcoded 5' primer and a J-beta primer mix, a second PCR proceeded for roughly 7 to 11 cycles. One entry per CDR3 protein results from TCRdb running MiXCR on the 5' RACE reads. The sample contains approximately 580,000 distinct CDR3 sequences, 24% of which appear only once. The same specimen was also included in a second study, on T cells of mothers and their children.

Sequenced: blood. The receptors were sampled from a boy between 10 and 17 years old in good health.

This clonotype was counted a few times. The chain carries TRBV3-1 and TRBJ2-1; D may be TRBD1 (5 bases). The germline V gene has CDR1 LGHDT and CDR2 YNNKEL (reference sequence). V was shortened by 0 bases and J by 6 bases, with 9 bases between the two germline ends. The CDR3 runs to 14 residues. CDR3 in DNA: TGTGCCAGCAGCCAAGAAGGGGCCCGCAATGAGCAGTTCTTC. This codes for CASSQEGARNEQFF.

This clonotype was detected only a few times. The V and J genes are TRBV7-2 and TRBJ1-2, with 10 bases that match TRBD1. This CDR3 has 15 residues. CDR1 SGHTA and CDR2 FQGNSA come from the germline V gene. V lost 3 bases, J lost 7 bases, and 8 bases stayed unmatched. In nucleotides, the CDR3 is TGTGCCAGCAGCTTCCGACAGGGGGCCGTCTCTGGCTACACCTTC. Amino acid sequence: CASSFRQGAVSGYTF.

This clonotype is labeled as medium-sized. The V and J genes are TRBV28 and TRBJ2-3; D remains ambiguous. Germline CDR1 MDHEN, CDR2 SYDVKM. V was pared by 3 bases and J by 0 bases, with 13 bases between. The CDR3 contains 16 residues. The CDR3 sequence: CASSFFARQSTDTQYF. The CDR3 nucleotides read TGTGCCAGCAGTTTTTTTGCCAGACAAAGCACAGATACGCAGTATTTT. Full variable domain (missing parts from reference TRBV28 and TRBJ2-3): DVKVTQSSRYLVKRTGEKVFLECVQDMDHENMFWYRQDPGLGLRLIYFSYDVKMKEKGDIPEGYSVSREKKERFSLILESASTNQTSMYLCASSFFARQSTDTQYFGPGTRLTVL.

In this sample, this clonotype turned up a few times. Sequence at one end of the junction differs from germline and may be a read error. The chain combines TRBV20-1 with TRBJ2-5; no definite D call. Per germline, CDR1 DFQATT and CDR2 SNEGSKA (reference sequence). The CDR3 has 10 residues. The CDR3 loop is CSAIRAAQCF. CDR3 in DNA: TGCAGTGCTATCCGGGCGGCCCAGTGCTTC.

This clonotype was picked up a small number of times. This chain links TRBV6-4 with TRBJ2-3; D may be TRBD1 (5 bases). Germline CDR1 is MRHNA and CDR2 is SNTAGT. The CDR3 extends over 14 amino acids. Trimming took off 3 bases at V and 1 base at J, with 8 bases between the two ends. The CDR3 DNA sequence: TGTGCCAGCAGTGAGGACATACGCACAGATACGCAGTATTTT. It translates to CASSEDIRTDTQYF.

This clonotype was observed a handful of times. V and J are TRBV20-1 and TRBJ2-3; 11 bases fit TRBD2. The CDR3 extends over 14 amino acids. Germline values: CDR1 DFQATT, CDR2 SNEGSKA (reference sequence). Trimming took 6 bases from V and 2 from J; bases not matched to a gene: 4. CDR3 sequence (DNA): TGCAGTGCCCTGACTAGCGGGAACACAGATACGCAGTATTTT. This gives the protein CSALTSGNTDTQYF.

The chain combines TRBV7-6 with TRBJ2-2; the D gene is possibly TRBD2 (6 bases). V lost 3 bases to trimming and J lost 4 bases, with 15 bases between them. The CDR3 totals 16 residues. CDR1 is SGHVS, CDR2 FNYEAQ, per germline. The CDR3 bases are TGTGCCAGCAGCTTGGAGGGTTCGAATAGCACCGGGGAGCTGTTTTTT. Its translation is CASSLEGSNSTGELFF.

This clonotype was seen a few times. The genes are TRBV4-1 and TRBJ2-3; 7 bases map to TRBD1. V trimming: 0 bases; J trimming: 2 bases; junction bases outside the gene matches: 2. The CDR3 has 15 residues. Looked up from germline, CDR1 is MGHRA and CDR2 is YSYEKL. CDR3 nucleotides: TGCGCCAGCAGCCAAGACGGGACAGCCACAGATACGCAGTATTTT. Translation: CASSQDGTATDTQYF.

There are a few counts of this clonotype. The J gene is TRBJ2-5, the V gene TRBV6-5; 7 bases agree with TRBD1. The last part of the DNA fits TRBJ2-7 better; the J call may be wrong. The CDR3 is 15 amino acids. CDR1 and CDR2 from the germline V gene are MNHEY and SVGAGI. The CDR3 spells CASSRRDSWYYEQYF. In DNA, the CDR3 is TGTGCCAGCAGCCGTCGGGACAGTTGGTATTACGAGCAGTACTTC.

This clonotype was seen only a few times. This chain links TRBV18 with TRBJ2-5, with D tentatively TRBD2 (6 bases). The ends were cut back, 2 bases at V and 0 bases at J, with 13 bases in the middle. Per germline, CDR1 KGHSH and CDR2 LQKENI. There are 16 residues in the CDR3. The chain's CDR3 is CASSPTAGFNQETQYF. The CDR3 region has the DNA TGTGCCAGCTCACCAACGGCGGGATTTAACCAAGAGACCCAGTACTTC.

The chain recombines TRBV3-1 with TRBJ1-6, with D perhaps matching TRBD1 (6 bases). Germline CDR1 reads LGHDT; CDR2 reads YNNKEL (reference sequence). This CDR3 spans 15 amino acids. V shed 4 bases and J shed 8 bases, with 15 bases lying between them. In DNA form, the CDR3 reads TGTGCCAGCAGCCGAATGCAATCAGGGGATTCACCCCTCCACTTT. Protein sequence: CASSRMQSGDSPLHF.

This chain connects TRBV25-1 to TRBJ1-2; possibly TRBD1 for D (5 bases). The CDR3 extends over 15 amino acids. Germline CDR1 MGHDK, CDR2 SYGVNS. Deletions cut 3 bases from V and 10 bases from J, with 21 bases between. The CDR3, as DNA: TGTGCCAGCAGTGACGTCTTCAGAGGGACCGCCGCCTACACCTTC. It is translated as CASSDVFRGTAAYTF.

V is TRBV9 and J is TRBJ2-5; D gene unclear. Per the germline V gene, CDR1 is SGDLS and CDR2 is YYNGEE. Trimming pared 0 bases from V and 2 bases from J, leaving 5 bases between. The CDR3 has 13 amino acids. The CDR3 DNA sequence: TGTGCCAGCAGCGTAGGATGGCAAGAGACCCAGTACTTC. Protein sequence: CASSVGWQETQYF.

This clonotype showed up many times. J is TRBJ1-2 and V is TRBV7-2; D ambiguous. The CDR3 has 14 amino acids. The V and J ends lost 5 bases and 2 bases respectively, with 12 bases between them. Germline-derived CDR1 and CDR2 are SGHTA and FQGNSA. CDR3 sequence (DNA): TGTGCCAGCAGCCCCACGCCGCCAAACTATGGCTACACCTTC. This gives the protein CASSPTPPNYGYTF.

This clonotype has only a few counts. J is TRBJ2-5 and V is TRBV7-3; 8 bases are shared with TRBD2. The CDR3 has 16 amino acids. With V trimmed by 5 bases and J by 5 bases, 13 bases remained unmatched. Germline assignment: CDR1 SGHTA and CDR2 FQGTGA. The CDR3 loop is CASSPGSGRGDETQYF. Written as DNA, the CDR3 is TGTGCCAGCAGCCCAGGAAGCGGGAGAGGGGACGAGACCCAGTACTTC.

This clonotype was recorded a few times. This chain joins TRBV20-1 and TRBJ2-5, with 7 bases aligning to TRBD1. Judging by the DNA end, TRBJ2-7 fits better; the J call may be wrong. Germline assignment: CDR1 DFQATT and CDR2 SNEGSKA (reference sequence). The CDR3 has 14 amino acids. The CDR3 bases are TGCAGTGCTAGCCCTCTATTACAGGGGTACGAGCAGTACTTC. Protein: CSASPLLQGYEQYF.

CDR3 nucleotides: TGTGCCAGTACACCGGGACAGGCCTACGAGCAGTACTTC. This translates into CASTPGQAYEQYF. This chain links TRBV6-1 with TRBJ2-7; 8 bases align to TRBD1. CDR1 MNHNS and CDR2 SASEGT come from the germline V gene. This CDR3 contains 13 residues. V lost 9 bases and J lost 2; bases outside the gene matches: 6.

The chain has TRBV7-2 and TRBJ2-3; unclear D gene. The germline V gene encodes CDR1 SGHTA and CDR2 FQGNSA. Trimming took off 4 bases at V and 2 bases at J, with 13 bases between the two ends. CDR3 length: 15 residues. CDR3 bases: TGTGCCAGCAGCTCCCACCGGCGGCCCACAGATACGCAGTATTTT. Protein: CASSSHRRPTDTQYF.

The chain links TRBV24-1 to TRBJ2-5, with D maybe TRBD1 (6 bases). The DNA end is more similar to TRBJ2-1, so the J call may be wrong. Germline values: CDR1 KGHDR, CDR2 SFDVKD. CDR3 length: 13 amino acids. For the CDR3, the DNA is TGTGCCACCGTAGGGGGTAGCAACAATGAGCAGTTCTTC. This gives the protein CATVGGSNNEQFF.

This clonotype was observed a handful of times. The rearrangement uses TRBV5-1 and TRBJ2-1; D remains ambiguous. Germline V lookup: CDR1 SGHRS, CDR2 YFSETQ. V was cut by 1 base and J by 4 bases, with 6 bases left in between. This CDR3 is 13 amino acids long. The CDR3 DNA reads as TGCGCCAGCAGCTTGAACATATACAATGAGCAGTTCTTC. Protein: CASSLNIYNEQFF.

Only a few counts were recorded for this clonotype. This chain connects TRBV12-3 or TRBV12-4 to TRBJ2-7, with a possible D match to TRBD1 (5 bases). The CDR3 has 13 residues. V lost 5 bases, J lost 6 bases, and 14 bases lay in between. CDR3 protein: CASSLQRGSEQYF. DNA for the CDR3: TGTGCCAGCAGTCTACAAAGGGGTTCCGAGCAGTACTTC.

J is TRBJ2-1 and V is TRBV9, with D hard to call. V dropped 0 bases and J dropped 1 base, with 8 bases sitting between them. Looked up from germline, CDR1 is SGDLS and CDR2 is YYNGEE. CDR3 size: 15 residues. CDR3 region: CASSVGGLSYNEQFF. Written as DNA, the CDR3 is TGTGCCAGCAGCGTAGGTGGGCTATCCTACAATGAGCAGTTCTTC.

The DNA for the CDR3 is TGCGCCAGCAGCGCTTCGCGACAGGGTATTCCATATGAAGGGGGTGAGCAGTTCTTC. Its protein is CASSASRQGIPYEGGEQFF. This rearrangement joins TRBV4-1 to TRBJ2-5, with 7 bases lining up with TRBD1. The end of the DNA fits TRBJ2-1 better, so the J call may be wrong. The CDR3 totals 19 residues. Germline CDR1 reads MGHRA; CDR2 reads YSYEKL.

The chain links TRBV3-1 to TRBJ2-1; perhaps TRBD2 as D (7 bases). This CDR3 has 15 amino acids. V lost 0 bases and J 9 bases, leaving 15 bases between the germline ends. Germline V gives CDR1 LGHDT, CDR2 YNNKEL (reference sequence). This CDR3 reads CASSQDGRGGGEQFF. In DNA, the CDR3 is TGTGCCAGCAGCCAAGATGGGCGGGGAGGGGGTGAGCAGTTCTTC.